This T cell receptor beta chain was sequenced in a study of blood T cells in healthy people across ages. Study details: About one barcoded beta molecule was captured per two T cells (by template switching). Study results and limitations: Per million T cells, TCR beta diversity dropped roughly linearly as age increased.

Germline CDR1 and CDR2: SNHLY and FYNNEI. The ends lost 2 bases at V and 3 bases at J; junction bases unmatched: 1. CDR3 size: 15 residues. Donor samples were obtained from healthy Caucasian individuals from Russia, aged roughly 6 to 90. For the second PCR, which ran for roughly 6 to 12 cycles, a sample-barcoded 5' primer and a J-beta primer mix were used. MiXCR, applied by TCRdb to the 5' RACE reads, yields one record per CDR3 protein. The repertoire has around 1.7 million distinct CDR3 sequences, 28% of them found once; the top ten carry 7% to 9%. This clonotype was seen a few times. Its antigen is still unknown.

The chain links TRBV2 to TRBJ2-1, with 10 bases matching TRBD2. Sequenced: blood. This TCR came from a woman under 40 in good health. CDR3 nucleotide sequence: TGTGCCAGCAGTGAACAGCGGGGGGGCTACAATGAGCAGTTCTTC. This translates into CASSEQRGGYNEQFF. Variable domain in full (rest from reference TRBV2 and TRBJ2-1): EPEVTQTPSHQVTQMGQEVILRCVPISNHLYFYWYRQILGQKVEFLVSFYNNEISEKSEIFDDQFSVERPDGSNFTLKIRSTKLEDSAMYFCASSEQRGGYNEQFFGPGTRLTVL.